This T cell receptor beta chain was identified in a study of blood T cell repertoires in COVID-19. For the study at large: COVID-19 samples collected from the United States, Italy and Spain covered acute and convalescent phases. PBMCs, B-cell-depleted T cells, or T cells provided the cDNA or gDNA that made up the material.

Per the authors' pipeline: Estimates of nucleated cell counts were drawn from the amplification of reference gene primers. Method: immunoSEQ multiplex PCR; TCRdb's copy keeps in-frame clones and lacks some. V and J calls plus clone size are reproduced from that table; the DNA served to infer D and trimming. Of about 120,000 clones in the sample, around 81% were seen once. The trim removed 4 bases at V and 8 bases at J, leaving 16 bases unmatched. Germline V gene lookup returns CDR1 SGDLS and CDR2 YYNGEE. The CDR3 spans 17 residues. The receptor comes from a man between 65 and 85 years old with acute or convalescent COVID-19. Sequenced material: peripheral blood. This chain uses TRBV9 with TRBJ1-2; 11 bases agree with TRBD1. CDR3 coding DNA: TGTGCCAGCAGCCCCGACCCGTGGGACAGGGGGTCGGGGGGCTACACCTTC. This gives the protein CASSPDPWDRGSGGYTF. Combining the CDR3 with reference TRBV9 and TRBJ1-2 gives the whole variable domain DSGVTQTPKHLITATGQRVTLRCSPRSGDLSVYWYQQSLDQGLQFLIQYYNGEERAKGNILERFSAQQFPDLHSELNLSSLELGDSALYFCASSPDPWDRGSGGYTFGSGTRLTVV.